What follows are 2 T cell receptor beta chains derived from one specimen sequenced in a study of blood T cell repertoires in COVID-19. Data came from immunoSEQ multiplex PCR; TCRdb stores just in-frame clones and leaves some out. This table has about 250,000 clones, around 86% appearing once. Material: PBMCs or T cells enriched from blood (not recorded which). Every receptor here comes from a man aged 35-49 years who had recovered from COVID-19.

The CDR3 bases are TGCGCCAGCAGACTGCACAATGAGCAGTTCTTC. This translates into CASRLHNEQFF. The V gene is TRBV5-1, the J gene TRBJ2-1; D remains ambiguous. V shed 5 bases and J shed 5 bases, with 5 bases lying between them. CDR1 is SGHRS and CDR2 is YFSETQ in the germline V gene. CDR3 length equals 11 residues. Full variable domain (remainder filled in from reference TRBV5-1 and TRBJ2-1): KAGVTQTPRYLIKTRGQQVTLSCSPISGHRSVSWYQQTPGQGLQFLFEYFSETQRNKGNFPGRFSGRQFSNSRSEMNVSTLELGDSALYLCASRLHNEQFFGPGTRLTVL.

The chain employs TRBV4-1 and TRBJ1-4; unclear D gene. The CDR3 sequence is 13 residues long. CDR1 is MGHRA and CDR2 is YSYEKL in the germline V gene. The V end was cut by 4 bases, the J end by 7 bases, with 10 bases between. The CDR3: CASSRGEGEKLFF. CDR3 DNA: TGCGCCAGCAGCCGCGGGGAGGGTGAAAAACTGTTTTTT.